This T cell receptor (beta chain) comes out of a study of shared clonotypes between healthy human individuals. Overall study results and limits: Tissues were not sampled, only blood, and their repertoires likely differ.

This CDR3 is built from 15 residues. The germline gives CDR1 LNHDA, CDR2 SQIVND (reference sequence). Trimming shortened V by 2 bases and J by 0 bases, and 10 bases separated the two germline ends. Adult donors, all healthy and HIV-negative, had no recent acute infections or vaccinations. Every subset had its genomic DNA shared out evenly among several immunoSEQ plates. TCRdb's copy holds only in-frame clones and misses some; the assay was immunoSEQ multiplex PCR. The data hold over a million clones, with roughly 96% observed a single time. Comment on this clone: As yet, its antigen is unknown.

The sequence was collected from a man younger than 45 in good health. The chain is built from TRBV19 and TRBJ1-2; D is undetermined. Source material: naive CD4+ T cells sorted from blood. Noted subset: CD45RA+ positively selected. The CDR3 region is CASSIRAEANYGYTF. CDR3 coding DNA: TGTGCCAGTAGTATAAGGGCAGAAGCTAACTATGGCTACACCTTC.